This T cell receptor (beta chain) was identified in a study of cytomegalovirus exposure and HLA in healthy donors. Study findings and constraints: Productive rates of about 87% or about 30% were seen for most TCR beta V segments in an earlier analysis. Whilst most TCR sequences proved rare, a subset of public TCRs occurred across many donors. Reports credit the classifier with highly specific, highly sensitive diagnosis of cytomegalovirus status.

The PCR contained 60 Vbeta and 13 Jbeta primers. Libraries were prepared by immunoSEQ multiplex PCR; TCRdb keeps only in-frame clonotypes and omits some of them. This table holds around 130,000 clones, around 78% found once. Among the donors, all were healthy bone marrow donors. The CDR3 is made up of 17 amino acids. Germline CDR1 SGHAT, CDR2 FQNNGV. Points on this clone: Its antigen is unknown. One end of the junction varies from germline; a read error may be responsible.

Sequenced input: PBMCs. The chain employs TRBV11-2 and TRBJ1-1; D may be TRBD1 (5 bases). This sequence was found in a woman aged 18-29 years in good health and CMV-seronegative. CDR3 amino acids: CDSSFPWEGRRSTEAFF. Here the CDR3 DNA reads TGTGACAGCAGCTTCCCCTGGGAGGGGAGGAGGTCTACTGAAGCTTTCTTT.